A single sample is the source of the 31 T cell receptor beta chains below, sequenced in a study of shared clonotypes between healthy human individuals. TCRdb's table, derived via immunoSEQ multiplex PCR, lists solely in-frame clones and lacks some. The table lists around 2.1 million clones, about 92% of them singletons. The naive CD8 subset, CD45RO-negative cells positively selected for CCR7, excluded terminally differentiated effector memory CD45RA+ cells. Sequenced material: naive CD8+ T cells from PBMCs. The receptors originated from a man aged 18 to 30 in good health. Some clones in this sample may be carry-over from other donors' samples.

This clone was recorded once. Other DNA sequences within the sample encode an identical CDR3. The chain combines TRBV27 with TRBJ1-5; weak D call: TRBD1 (5 bases). The V end lost 6 bases, the J end lost 6 bases, and 12 bases lay between the germline ends. Germline V gene data show CDR1 as MNHEY and CDR2 as SMNVEV (reference sequence). There are 13 residues in the CDR3. The CDR3 DNA reads as TGTGCCAGCAGCCCCCTGAGGGGTCAGCCCCAGCATTTT. Amino acid sequence: CASSPLRGQPQHF.

The chain joins TRBV2 to TRBJ2-1; 7 bases align to TRBD1. The junction had 7 bases not matched to a gene; V was cut back by 2 bases and J by 3 bases. The CDR3 contains 16 residues. Germline values: CDR1 SNHLY, CDR2 FYNNEI. Here the CDR3 reads CASSEFRQGIYNEQFF. The DNA of the CDR3 is TGTGCCAGCAGTGAATTCCGACAGGGCATCTACAATGAGCAGTTCTTC. The variable domain in full, with the rest retrieved from reference TRBV2 and TRBJ2-1, is EPEVTQTPSHQVTQMGQEVILRCVPISNHLYFYWYRQILGQKVEFLVSFYNNEISEKSEIFDDQFSVERPDGSNFTLKIRSTKLEDSAMYFCASSEFRQGIYNEQFFGPGTRLTVL.

J is TRBJ1-2 and V is TRBV2; 10 bases are a match to TRBD1. Germline assignment: CDR1 SNHLY and CDR2 FYNNEI. V trimming: 7 bases; J trimming: 7 bases; junction bases outside the gene matches: 6. There are 13 residues in the CDR3. CDR3: CASMHRDRGGYTF. CDR3 in DNA: TGTGCCAGCATGCACCGGGACAGGGGTGGCTACACCTTC.

This chain uses TRBV19 with TRBJ2-7, with 10 bases matching TRBD1. Trimming at V came to 9 bases and at J to 0 bases, leaving 8 bases not matched to a gene. There are 15 residues in the CDR3. Germline V gives CDR1 LNHDA, CDR2 SQIVND (reference sequence). CDR3 sequence: CASRTRDRGSYEQYF. CDR3 in DNA: TGTGCCAGCAGAACAAGGGACAGGGGCTCCTACGAGCAGTACTTC.

The count of this clone is one. The chain carries TRBV27 and TRBJ1-3, with TRBD1 matching over 10 bases. Germline values: CDR1 MNHEY, CDR2 SMNVEV (reference sequence). The CDR3 runs 16 residues. The junction had 12 bases not matched to a gene; V was cut back by 5 bases and J by 8 bases. The CDR3 here is CASSTGRQGAWDTIYF. In nucleotides, the CDR3 is TGTGCCAGCAGTACAGGCCGACAGGGGGCCTGGGACACCATATATTTT.

The J gene is TRBJ2-7, the V gene TRBV5-4, with a possible D match to TRBD2 (6 bases). Germline values: CDR1 SGHNT, CDR2 YYREEE (reference sequence). This CDR3 contains 15 residues. Trimming cost V 0 bases and J 5 bases, with 15 bases left between them. CDR3 nucleotide sequence: TGTGCCAGCAGCTTGGATGGGGAGGTTGGGGACGAGCAGTACTTC. It specifies CASSLDGEVGDEQYF.

This rearrangement joins TRBV27 to TRBJ2-7, with 8 bases matching TRBD1. This CDR3 contains 15 residues. J lost 1 base, V lost 7 bases, and 9 bases had no gene match. Germline CDR1 and CDR2: MNHEY and SMNVEV (reference sequence). The CDR3 sequence: CASTPRQGPSYEQYF. As DNA, the CDR3 is TGTGCCAGCACCCCCCGACAGGGGCCTTCCTACGAGCAGTACTTC.

The chain has TRBV4-3 and TRBJ2-1; 15 bases match TRBD2. The CDR3 length is 16 residues. Germline V gives CDR1 LGHNA, CDR2 YSLEER. The trim removed 4 bases at V and 8 bases at J, leaving 6 bases unmatched. The CDR3 here is CASSPGLAGGIDEQFF. For the CDR3, the DNA is TGCGCCAGCAGCCCGGGACTAGCGGGAGGTATCGATGAGCAGTTCTTC.

This chain uses TRBV28 with TRBJ2-1; D possibly matches TRBD1 or TRBD2 (5 bases each). The CDR3 extends over 15 amino acids. With 5 bases removed from V and 3 bases from J, the gap between germline ends came to 14 bases. CDR1 and CDR2 from the germline V gene are MDHEN and SYDVKM. In DNA form, the CDR3 reads TGTGCCAGCAGTGGGGCCGGGACCGTCTACAATGAGCAGTTCTTC. Its translation: CASSGAGTVYNEQFF.

In this sample, this clone turned up once. This rearrangement joins TRBV7-6 to TRBJ2-2; weak D call: TRBD2 (7 bases). Trimming pared 4 bases from V and 4 bases from J, leaving 16 bases between. CDR3 length: 16 residues. Germline V gives CDR1 SGHVS, CDR2 FNYEAQ. CDR3 in DNA: TGTGCCAGCAGCTCCCGAGGGGGGGTAGGCACCGGGGAGCTGTTTTTT. Residues: CASSSRGGVGTGELFF.

Only one count was recorded for this clone. This chain connects TRBV19 to TRBJ1-1; weak D call: TRBD1 (5 bases). This CDR3 contains 12 residues. V shed 6 bases and J shed 5 bases, with 10 bases lying between them. The germline CDR1 and CDR2 sequences are LNHDA and SQIVND (reference sequence). In nucleotides, the CDR3 is TGTGCCAGTAGGGCAGGGAGAACTGAAGCTTTCTTT. This translates into CASRAGRTEAFF.

A single count supports this clone. Other nucleotide sequences in the sample specify the same CDR3. CDR3 protein: CASSDRVGYTF. For the CDR3, the DNA is TGTGCCAGCAGTGACAGGGTTGGCTACACCTTC. The V and J genes are TRBV6-5 and TRBJ1-2, with 7 bases fitting TRBD1. Germline assignment: CDR1 MNHEY and CDR2 SVGAGI. The CDR3 sequence is 11 residues long. V gave up 5 bases and J gave up 7 bases; unmatched junction bases: 1.

As DNA, the CDR3 is TGTGCCAGCAGTGGCCTTTTGGGATGGACTGAAGCTTTCTTT. It codes for CASSGLLGWTEAFF. The chain carries TRBV2 and TRBJ1-1; D uncertain. Germline CDR1 SNHLY, CDR2 FYNNEI. Trimming removed 4 bases from V and 5 bases from J, with 14 bases in between. The CDR3 loop spans 14 amino acids.

The chain combines TRBV2 with TRBJ2-1, with D maybe TRBD2 (5 bases). In germline, CDR1 is SNHLY, CDR2 FYNNEI. The germline V and J ends were trimmed by 7 bases and 6 bases, with 16 bases remaining between them. CDR3 length equals 14 residues. The DNA of the CDR3 is TGTGCCAGCAATCGTCTAGCTCGCGGCAATGAGCAGTTCTTC. Translating gives CASNRLARGNEQFF.

This rearrangement joins TRBV7-9 to TRBJ1-3; D is ambiguous. This CDR3 spans 12 amino acids. V lost 7 bases and J lost 8, with 12 bases in between. In germline, CDR1 is SEHNR, CDR2 FQNEAQ (reference sequence). CDR3 residues: CASTSVGDTIYF. In nucleotides, the CDR3 is TGTGCCAGCACCTCAGTTGGGGACACCATATATTTT. Full variable domain (remainder filled in from reference TRBV7-9 and TRBJ1-3): DTGVSQNPRHKITKRGQNVTFRCDPISEHNRLYWYRQTLGQGPEFLTYFQNEAQLEKSRLLSDRFSAERPKGSFSTLEIQRTEQGDSAMYLCASTSVGDTIYFGEGSWLTVV.

This clone was seen a single time. The CDR3 DNA follows: TGTGCCAGCAGAAATAGCGGGAGGGCCGATGAGCAGTTCTTC. This gives the protein CASRNSGRADEQFF. The chain has TRBV28 and TRBJ2-1, with 11 bases that match TRBD2. V lost 6 bases and J lost 8; bases outside the gene matches: 6. This CDR3 contains 14 residues. CDR1 and CDR2 from the germline V gene are MDHEN and SYDVKM.

CDR3 bases: TGCAGCGTTGGACAGGCAAATCCGATGAACACTGAAGCTTTCTTT. This codes for CSVGQANPMNTEAFF. The gene calls are TRBV29-1 and TRBJ1-1; TRBD1 might be the D (6 bases). Germline V gene lookup returns CDR1 SQVTM and CDR2 ANQGSEA. Deletions cut 4 bases from V and 0 bases from J, with 15 bases between. The CDR3 length is 15 residues.

V usage is TRBV7-9 and J usage is TRBJ2-7; D possibly corresponds to TRBD2 (5 bases). Germline V gives CDR1 SEHNR, CDR2 FQNEAQ (reference sequence). V was clipped by 5 bases and J by 5 bases, with 22 bases between them. This CDR3 is 16 amino acids long. The CDR3: CASSGYSERPANEQYF. The CDR3 DNA sequence: TGTGCCAGCAGCGGTTATAGCGAGAGGCCGGCCAACGAGCAGTACTTC.

The chain employs TRBV4-1 and TRBJ2-6; maybe TRBD1 (6 bases). Between the trimmed V and J ends, which lost 4 bases and 0 bases, there was a span of 13 bases. Germline CDR1 and CDR2: MGHRA and YSYEKL. The CDR3 is 17 residues long. CDR3 region: CASSLRDIASGANVLTF. DNA of the CDR3: TGCGCCAGCAGCCTGAGGGACATAGCCTCTGGGGCCAACGTCCTGACTTTC.

This clone was seen only once. The chain has TRBV28 and TRBJ1-4, with D maybe TRBD1 (6 bases). V dropped 2 bases and J dropped 5 bases, with 9 bases sitting between them. There are 14 residues in the CDR3. Germline V gives CDR1 MDHEN, CDR2 SYDVKM. The CDR3 sequence is CASSLLDRNEKLFF. CDR3 nucleotides: TGTGCCAGCAGTTTACTGGACAGAAATGAAAAACTGTTTTTT.

This chain links TRBV30 with TRBJ1-1, with 7 bases identical to TRBD1. The germline CDR1 and CDR2 sequences are GTSNPN and SVGIG (reference sequence). Trimming took 2 bases from V and 5 from J; bases not matched to a gene: 11. This CDR3 has 15 residues. CDR3 DNA: TGTGCCTGGAGTTTTGACAGGGCGTTGGGGACTGAAGCTTTCTTT. Encoded protein: CAWSFDRALGTEAFF.

The chain has TRBV28 and TRBJ1-1; D possibly corresponds to TRBD1 (5 bases). Trimming stripped 3 bases from V and 3 bases from J, with 17 bases between. CDR1 MDHEN and CDR2 SYDVKM come from the germline V gene. CDR3 size: 16 residues. The CDR3 bases are TGTGCCAGCAGTTTGCGGGGGTCGGTCGGGGACACTGAAGCTTTCTTT. It codes for CASSLRGSVGDTEAFF.

J is TRBJ2-1 and V is TRBV4-1, with a tentative D call TRBD1 (6 bases). V gave up 4 bases and J gave up 2 bases, with 15 bases separating them. The CDR3 has 16 amino acids. The germline V gene has CDR1 MGHRA and CDR2 YSYEKL. As DNA, the CDR3 is TGCGCCAGCAGCCTAGACCGTCAGGGGACCTACAATGAGCAGTTCTTC. It translates to CASSLDRQGTYNEQFF.

V and J are TRBV7-6 and TRBJ2-1, with D perhaps TRBD1 or TRBD2 (5 bases each). V lost 3 bases to trimming and J lost 6 bases, with 15 bases between them. The CDR3 covers 15 residues. The germline CDR1 and CDR2 sequences are SGHVS and FNYEAQ. The CDR3 reads CASSLGDGPPNEQFF. DNA of the CDR3: TGTGCCAGCAGCTTGGGGGACGGACCCCCCAATGAGCAGTTCTTC.

This clone was recorded only once. The chain joins TRBV28 to TRBJ2-7, with D unresolved. CDR1 is MDHEN and CDR2 is SYDVKM in the germline V gene. V lost 2 bases and J 0 bases, leaving 8 bases between the germline ends. The CDR3 is 14 residues long. The CDR3 sequence: CASSLPRRSYEQYF. CDR3 bases: TGTGCCAGCAGTTTACCCCGACGCTCCTACGAGCAGTACTTC. Based on the CDR3 plus reference TRBV28 and TRBJ2-7, the full variable domain is DVKVTQSSRYLVKRTGEKVFLECVQDMDHENMFWYRQDPGLGLRLIYFSYDVKMKEKGDIPEGYSVSREKKERFSLILESASTNQTSMYLCASSLPRRSYEQYFGPGTRLTVT.

The rearrangement uses TRBV19 and TRBJ2-7; perhaps D is TRBD1 or TRBD2 (5 bases each). CDR3 length equals 14 residues. V lost 6 bases and J lost 3, with 15 bases in between. Germline V gives CDR1 LNHDA, CDR2 SQIVND (reference sequence). CDR3 sequence (DNA): TGTGCCAGTAGCCCCCGGGACCGATACTACGAGCAGTACTTC. Residues: CASSPRDRYYEQYF.

V gene TRBV28 combines with J gene TRBJ1-5; 7 positions match TRBD1. This CDR3 comprises 14 residues. Trimming took 10 bases from V and 0 from J; bases not matched to a gene: 6. The germline CDR1 and CDR2 sequences are MDHEN and SYDVKM. The DNA for the CDR3 is TGTGCCACCTCGGGACAGATTAGCAATCAGCCCCAGCATTTT. It is translated as CATSGQISNQPQHF.

The chain has TRBV27 and TRBJ1-2; 11 bases are a match to TRBD1. The CDR3 has 15 residues. J gave up 7 bases and V 5 bases, and 9 bases lay outside the gene matches. Per germline, CDR1 MNHEY and CDR2 SMNVEV (reference sequence). For the CDR3, the DNA is TGTGCCAGCAGTACCCGGGACAGGGGGATCGTTGGCTACACCTTC. This gives the protein CASSTRDRGIVGYTF.

V usage is TRBV27 and J usage is TRBJ2-5; 7 nucleotides align to TRBD2. Trimming took 5 bases from V and 7 from J; bases not matched to a gene: 10. Germline V lookup: CDR1 MNHEY, CDR2 SMNVEV (reference sequence). The CDR3 sequence is 14 residues long. DNA for the CDR3: TGTGCCAGCAGTCCCCGCGGGAGTGGAGGGACCCAGTACTTC. Translated: CASSPRGSGGTQYF.

V gene TRBV29-1 combines with J gene TRBJ2-7, with TRBD1 identical over 12 bases. This CDR3 is built from 12 residues. Unmatched junction bases numbered 2, after V lost 6 bases and J lost 5 bases. Looked up from germline, CDR1 is SQVTM and CDR2 is ANQGSEA. Here the CDR3 reads CSVGTGGNEQYF. The DNA of the CDR3 is TGCAGCGTCGGGACAGGGGGCAACGAGCAGTACTTC.

This clone was seen just once. The chain carries TRBV6-5 and TRBJ1-3, with D uncertain. The germline V and J ends were trimmed by 2 bases and 4 bases, with 9 bases remaining between them. This CDR3 is 14 amino acids long. CDR1 and CDR2 from the germline V gene are MNHEY and SVGAGI. CDR3 sequence (DNA): TGTGCCAGCAGTTACCTTGGAGCGGGAAACACCATATATTTT. This translates into CASSYLGAGNTIYF.